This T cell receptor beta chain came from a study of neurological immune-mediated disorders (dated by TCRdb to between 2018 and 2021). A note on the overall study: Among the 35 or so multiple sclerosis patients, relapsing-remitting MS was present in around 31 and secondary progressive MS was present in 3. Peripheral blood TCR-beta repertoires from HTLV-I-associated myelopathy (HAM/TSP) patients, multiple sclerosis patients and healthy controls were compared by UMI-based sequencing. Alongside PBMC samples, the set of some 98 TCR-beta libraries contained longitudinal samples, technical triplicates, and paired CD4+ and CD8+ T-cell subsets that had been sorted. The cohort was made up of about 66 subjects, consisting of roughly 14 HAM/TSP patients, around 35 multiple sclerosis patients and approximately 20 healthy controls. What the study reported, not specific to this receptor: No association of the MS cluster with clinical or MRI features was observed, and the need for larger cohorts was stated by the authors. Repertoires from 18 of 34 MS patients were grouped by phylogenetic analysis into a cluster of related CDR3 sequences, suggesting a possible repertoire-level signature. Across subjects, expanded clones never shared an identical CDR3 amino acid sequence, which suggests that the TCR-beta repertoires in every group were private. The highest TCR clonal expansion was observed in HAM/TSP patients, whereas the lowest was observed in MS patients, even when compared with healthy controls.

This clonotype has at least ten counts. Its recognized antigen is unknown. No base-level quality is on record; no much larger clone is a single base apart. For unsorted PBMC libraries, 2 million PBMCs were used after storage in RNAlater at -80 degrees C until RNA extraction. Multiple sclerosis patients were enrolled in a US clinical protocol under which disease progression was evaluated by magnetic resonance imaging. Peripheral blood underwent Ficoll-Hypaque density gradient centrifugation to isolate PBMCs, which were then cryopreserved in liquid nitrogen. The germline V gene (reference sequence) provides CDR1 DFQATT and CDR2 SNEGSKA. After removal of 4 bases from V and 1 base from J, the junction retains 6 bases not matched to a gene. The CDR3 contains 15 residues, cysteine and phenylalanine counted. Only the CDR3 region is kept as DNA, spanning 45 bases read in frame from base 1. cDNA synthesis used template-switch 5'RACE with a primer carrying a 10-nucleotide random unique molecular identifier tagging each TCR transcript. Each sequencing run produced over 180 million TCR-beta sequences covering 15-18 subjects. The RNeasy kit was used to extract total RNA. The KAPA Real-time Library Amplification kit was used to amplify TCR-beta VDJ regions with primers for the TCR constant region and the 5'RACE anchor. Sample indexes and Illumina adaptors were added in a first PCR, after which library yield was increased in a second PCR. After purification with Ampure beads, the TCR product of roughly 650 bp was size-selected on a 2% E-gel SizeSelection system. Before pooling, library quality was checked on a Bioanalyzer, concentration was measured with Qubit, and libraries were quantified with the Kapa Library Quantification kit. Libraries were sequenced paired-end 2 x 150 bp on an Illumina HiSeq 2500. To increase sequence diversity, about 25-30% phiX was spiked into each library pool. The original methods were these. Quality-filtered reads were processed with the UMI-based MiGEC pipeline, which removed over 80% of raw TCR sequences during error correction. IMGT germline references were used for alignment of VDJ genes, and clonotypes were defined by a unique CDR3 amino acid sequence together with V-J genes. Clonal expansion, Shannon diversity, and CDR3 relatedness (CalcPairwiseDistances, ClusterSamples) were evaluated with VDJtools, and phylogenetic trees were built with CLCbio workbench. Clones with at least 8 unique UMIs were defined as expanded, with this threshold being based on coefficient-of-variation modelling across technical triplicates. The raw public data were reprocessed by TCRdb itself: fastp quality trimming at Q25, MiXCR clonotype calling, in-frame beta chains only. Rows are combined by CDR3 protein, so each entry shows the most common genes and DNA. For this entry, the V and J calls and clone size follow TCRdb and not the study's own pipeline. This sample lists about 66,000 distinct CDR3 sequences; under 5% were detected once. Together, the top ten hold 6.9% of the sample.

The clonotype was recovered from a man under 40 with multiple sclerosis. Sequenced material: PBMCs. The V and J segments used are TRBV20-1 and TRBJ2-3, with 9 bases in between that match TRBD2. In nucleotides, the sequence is TGCAGTGCTAAAGTATGGACTAGCGGCACAGATACGCAGTATTTT. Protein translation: CSAKVWTSGTDTQYF.